A selection of T cell receptor beta chains follows, all from one sample in a study of metastatic and nonmetastatic thyroid tumors. With MiXCR, TCRdb reprocessed the PCR reads. Of about 23,000 clones listed, roughly 25% are singletons. The sequenced sample consisted of tumor tissue. These receptors all come from a male donor with papillary thyroid cancer or a benign thyroid nodule (not recorded which). Some clones in this sample may be carry-over from other donors' samples. CDR3s include the opening cysteine and the closing phenylalanine or tryptophan. The D gene is left open where the match is weak. For some rows the clone size is stated as once, few or many, or as a class when expanded; others skip it.

v_call: TRBV10-3
d_call: TRBD1
j_call: TRBJ2-5
clone_size: many
cdr3_aa: CAISGTGGGNKETQYF
cdr3_nt: TGTGCCATCAGTGGGACAGGGGGCGGGAATAAAGAGACCCAGTACTTC

v_call: TRBV15
d_call: TRBD1
j_call: TRBJ1-4
clone_size: NA
cdr3_aa: CATSREDRGEKLFF
cdr3_nt: TGTGCCACTAGCAGAGAGGACAGGGGTGAAAAACTGTTTTTT

v_call: TRBV7-2
d_call: NA
j_call: TRBJ2-2
clone_size: NA
cdr3_aa: CAISSPGRELFF
cdr3_nt: TGTGCCATCAGCTCCCCTGGGCGGGAGCTGTTTTTT

v_call: TRBV7-9
d_call: TRBD2
j_call: TRBJ2-1
clone_size: NA
cdr3_aa: CASRAPSGGREQFF
cdr3_nt: TGTGCCAGCAGGGCCCCTAGCGGGGGCAGGGAGCAGTTCTTC

v_call: TRBV28
d_call: TRBD1
j_call: TRBJ1-1
clone_size: many
cdr3_aa: CASSGYRGRTEAFF
cdr3_nt: TGTGCCAGCAGTGGATACAGGGGGAGAACTGAAGCTTTCTTT

v_call: TRBV6-2/TRBV6-3
d_call: NA
j_call: TRBJ2-7
clone_size: medium-sized
cdr3_aa: CASSYVGTLPYEQYF
cdr3_nt: TGTGCCAGCAGTTACGTCGGGACTCTTCCCTACGAGCAGTACTTC

v_call: TRBV7-1
d_call: TRBD2
j_call: TRBJ2-7
clone_size: NA
cdr3_aa: CASSSLDRGLAGCSSYEQYF
cdr3_nt: TGTGCCAGCAGCTCCTTGGACAGGGGACTAGCGGGATGTTCCTCCTACGAGCAGTACTTC

v_call: TRBV28
d_call: NA
j_call: TRBJ1-6
clone_size: many
cdr3_aa: CASSFGFSYNSPLHF
cdr3_nt: TGTGCCAGCAGTTTTGGGTTCTCCTATAATTCACCCCTCCACTTT

v_call: TRBV20-1
d_call: TRBD1
j_call: TRBJ1-1
clone_size: NA
cdr3_aa: CSALYRGLNTEAFF
cdr3_nt: TGCAGTGCCCTATACAGGGGCCTAAACACTGAAGCTTTCTTT

v_call: TRBV20-1
d_call: TRBD2
j_call: TRBJ2-7
clone_size: once
cdr3_aa: CSARDPQAGDLLEQYF
cdr3_nt: TGCAGTGCTAGAGATCCCCAAGCGGGAGACCTTCTGGAGCAGTACTTC

v_call: TRBV6-2/TRBV6-3
d_call: NA
j_call: TRBJ2-1
clone_size: NA
cdr3_aa: CASSPHPRQDEQFF
cdr3_nt: TGTGCCAGCAGCCCGCACCCTCGACAGGATGAGCAGTTCTTC

v_call: TRBV28
d_call: TRBD1
j_call: TRBJ1-1
clone_size: many
cdr3_aa: CASRETGGAFTEAFF
cdr3_nt: TGTGCCAGCAGGGAAACAGGGGGGGCTTTCACTGAAGCTTTCTTT

v_call: TRBV10-2
d_call: NA
j_call: TRBJ2-1
clone_size: NA
cdr3_aa: CASSIGSCLRNEQFF
cdr3_nt: TGCGCCAGTTCTATCGGGAGCTGTTTACGCAATGAGCAGTTCTTC

v_call: TRBV7-9
d_call: NA
j_call: TRBJ2-7
clone_size: medium-sized
cdr3_aa: CASSLGGTSYEQYF
cdr3_nt: TGTGCCAGCAGCTTAGGCGGAACTTCCTACGAGCAGTACTTC

v_call: TRBV7-2
d_call: TRBD2
j_call: TRBJ2-7
clone_size: few
cdr3_aa: CASSRTSGNSYEQYF
cdr3_nt: TGTGCCAGCAGCCGGACTAGCGGGAACTCCTACGAGCAGTACTTC

v_call: TRBV28
d_call: TRBD1
j_call: TRBJ1-6
clone_size: few
cdr3_aa: CASSLTGNSPLHF
cdr3_nt: TGTGCCAGCAGTCTGACAGGGAATTCACCCCTCCACTTT

v_call: TRBV6-2/TRBV6-3
d_call: NA
j_call: TRBJ1-2
clone_size: medium-sized
cdr3_aa: CASSYTHEGGNGYTF
cdr3_nt: TGTGCCAGCAGTTACACCCACGAGGGAGGGAATGGCTACACCTTC